Each of the 31 T cell receptor beta chains below was sequenced from the same sample in a study of tumor and adjacent non-tumor tissue in lung cancer. The library came from three nested PCR rounds adapted from ARM-PCR protocols. A single record per CDR3 protein comes from TCRdb applying MiXCR to the multiplex PCR reads. The sample lists under 150,000 distinct CDR3 sequences, about 71% occurring once. No cell sorting was done before RNA was extracted from the tissue. Sequenced material: lung tumor tissue. The receptors were gathered from a man aged 60 to 75 with small cell lung cancer.

V is TRBV20-1 and J is TRBJ2-1, with a tentative D call TRBD2 (5 bases). The CDR3 length is 14 residues. In germline, CDR1 is DFQATT, CDR2 SNEGSKA (reference sequence). V dropped 4 bases and J dropped 5 bases, with 15 bases sitting between them. CDR3 nucleotides: TGCAGTGCTAAAGATCTAGGAGGCCACAATGAGCAGTTCTTC. Residues: CSAKDLGGHNEQFF.

Points on this clonotype: At one of its ends the junction is not consistent with the germline gene, which may arise from a read error. The chain has TRBV6-5 and TRBJ1-2; TRBD1 might be the D (5 bases). There are 13 residues in the CDR3. CDR1 MNHEY and CDR2 SVGAGI come from the germline V gene. For the CDR3, the DNA is TGTGCCAGGAGTTTGAGTGGGACCTATGGCTACATCTTC. This translates into CARSLSGTYGYIF.

A note on this clonotype: The junction does not match germline at one end; this may be a read error. The chain is built from TRBV6-5 and TRBJ1-2, with D hard to call. In germline, CDR1 is MNHEY, CDR2 SVGAGI. There are 15 residues in the CDR3. The DNA of the CDR3 is TGTGCCAGCAGTTACTCGGTCCTCTCTAACTATGGCTATATCTTC. Its protein product is CASSYSVLSNYGYIF.

This clonotype was observed a single time. The junction does not match germline at one end; this may be a read error. The rearrangement links TRBV20-1 to TRBJ2-1; a possible D gene is TRBD2 (5 bases). The germline gives CDR1 DFQATT, CDR2 SNEGSKA (reference sequence). The CDR3 runs 12 residues. The CDR3 coding sequence is TGTAGTGCTTCTAACGGGATCGATGAGCAGTTCTTC. Residues: CSASNGIDEQFF.

This clonotype was detected ten times or more. The chain couples TRBV24-1 to TRBJ2-3, with a weak D call TRBD2 (5 bases). This CDR3 has 14 residues. The germline V gene has CDR1 KGHDR and CDR2 SFDVKD. V was cut by 9 bases and J by 0 bases, with 12 bases left in between. The CDR3 DNA sequence: TGTGCCACCGATGGAGGTACTAGCACAGATACGCAGTATTTT. This translates into CATDGGTSTDTQYF.

Points on this clonotype: One end of the junction varies from germline; a read error may be responsible. The CDR3 nucleotides are TGCGCTAGTGGTTTGACCCGACTAGCCCTAGGGGACAATGAGCAGTTCTTC. It yields the protein CASGLTRLALGDNEQFF. V and J are TRBV12-5 and TRBJ2-1; 7 bases line up with TRBD2. This CDR3 is 17 amino acids long. Germline assignment: CDR1 LGHNT and CDR2 FRNRAP.

Turning to this clonotype: The junction does not match germline at one end; this may be a read error. This chain joins TRBV11-2 and TRBJ2-7; D may be TRBD1 or TRBD2 (5 bases each). The CDR3 spans 14 residues. From germline, CDR1 is SGHAT and CDR2 FQNNGV. The CDR3 protein is CPSSLEAGGYEQYF. CDR3 DNA sequence: TGTCCCAGCAGCTTAGAGGCTGGGGGTTACGAGCAGTACTTC.

This clonotype was detected once. Being one base from a much bigger clone, this may be a read error. The chain couples TRBV12-3 or TRBV12-4 to TRBJ1-5; D unresolved. CDR3 length equals 13 residues. The V end lost 5 bases, the J end lost 5 bases, and 10 bases lay between the germline ends. The chain's CDR3 is CASSPNCYQPQHF. CDR3 bases: TGTGCCAGCAGTCCTAACTGTTATCAGCCCCAGCATTTT.

The rearrangement links TRBV4-2 to TRBJ2-2; the D gene is possibly TRBD2 (6 bases). Germline CDR1 is LGHNA and CDR2 is YNFKEQ. This CDR3 has 16 residues. Trimming shortened V by 8 bases and J by 3 bases, and 19 bases separated the two germline ends. CDR3 coding DNA: TGTGCCAGCTCGTCGAAGGAGGGCCGGGACACCGGGGAGCTGTTTTTT. It specifies CASSSKEGRDTGELFF.

Of note for this clonotype: Germline is not matched at one junction end, which may reflect a read error. CDR3 bases: TGTGCCAGCAGCTTAGACACATGGCAAGAGACTCAGTACTTC. It translates to CASSLDTWQETQYF. This chain links TRBV11-2 with TRBJ2-5; no firm D call. Germline V lookup: CDR1 SGHAT, CDR2 FQNNGV. The CDR3 runs 14 residues.

The chain employs TRBV19 and TRBJ1-4; D call uncertain. Trimming removed 3 bases from V and 4 bases from J, with 12 bases in between. The CDR3 runs 15 residues. Germline V gene data show CDR1 as LNHDA and CDR2 as SQIVND (reference sequence). The DNA for the CDR3 is TGTGCCAGTAGTATGTCAGCAGTAGTTAATGAAAAACTGTTTTTT. Translated: CASSMSAVVNEKLFF.

The rearrangement joins TRBV10-3 to TRBJ2-7; 8 positions match TRBD1. The germline CDR1 and CDR2 sequences are ENHRY and SYGVKD. The CDR3 is 16 residues long. Trimming removed 6 bases from V and 6 bases from J; junction bases left unmatched: 16. CDR3 protein: CAIRAGTEAGGSEQYF. The CDR3 nucleotides are TGTGCCATCAGGGCAGGGACAGAGGCAGGGGGCTCCGAGCAGTACTTC.

This clonotype was seen a few times. V and J are TRBV24-1 and TRBJ1-4; tentative D call: TRBD1 (5 bases). Per germline, CDR1 KGHDR and CDR2 SFDVKD. V lost 3 bases, J lost 3 bases, and 10 bases lay in between. The CDR3 length is 15 residues. The CDR3: CATSDAGDSNEKLFF. The CDR3 DNA reads as TGTGCCACCAGTGATGCCGGGGACTCTAATGAAAAACTGTTTTTT.

About this clonotype: Compared with germline, one end of the junction differs, possibly owing to a read error. V and J are TRBV12-3 or TRBV12-4 and TRBJ1-2; tentatively, D is TRBD1 (6 bases). This CDR3 spans 12 amino acids. CDR3 bases: TGTGCCAGCAATGGGACATTCCATGGATACACCTTC. Its translation is CASNGTFHGYTF.

Regarding this clonotype: Here the CDR3 omits its conserved ending phenylalanine or tryptophan, so a read error is the likely source. The J gene is TRBJ2-1, the V gene TRBV6-5; D is possibly TRBD2 (5 bases). V was trimmed by 5 bases and J by 1 base, leaving 9 bases between them. The length of the CDR3 is 14 residues. CDR1 MNHEY and CDR2 SVGAGI come from the germline V gene. The CDR3: CASSRRGSYNEQFL. The CDR3 DNA follows: TGTGCCAGCAGTCGACGAGGGTCCTACAATGAGCAGTTCCTC.

Turning to this clonotype: One end of the junction varies from germline; a read error may be responsible. V and J are TRBV11-2 and TRBJ2-1; D is uncertain. Germline assignment: CDR1 SGHAT and CDR2 FQNNGV. The CDR3 length is 13 residues. CDR3 protein: CARSFTLNNEQFF. In DNA form, the CDR3 reads TGTGCCAGAAGCTTCACGCTCAACAATGAGCAGTTCTTC.

This clonotype was observed a few times. A much larger clone lies a single base off, so this may be a read error. The chain recombines TRBV6-5 with TRBJ2-7; 9 positions agree with TRBD1. This CDR3 is 15 amino acids long. Germline-derived CDR1 and CDR2 are MNHEY and SVGAGI. Trimming removed 5 bases from V and 3 bases from J; junction bases left unmatched: 8. The CDR3 loop reads CASSPDSGQGYEQYF. The CDR3 DNA follows: TGTGCCAGCAGTCCTGACTCGGGACAGGGCTACGAGCAGTACTTC.

This clonotype came up once. The J gene is TRBJ1-2, the V gene TRBV12-3 or TRBV12-4; D is uncertain. This CDR3 has 13 residues. With 3 bases removed from V and 3 bases from J, the gap between germline ends came to 8 bases. The CDR3 nucleotides read TGTGCCAGCAGTTTGGATCGTTACTATGGCTACACCTTC. Protein product: CASSLDRYYGYTF.

As concerns this clonotype: One base away lies a much larger clone, so this may be a sequencing read error. This chain connects TRBV20-1 to TRBJ1-5; D gene unclear. Germline lookup yields CDR1 DFQATT and CDR2 SNEGSKA (reference sequence). The CDR3 covers 13 residues. CDR3 residues: CSARAQVNQPHHF. CDR3 sequence (DNA): TGCAGTGCTAGAGCCCAAGTGAATCAGCCCCACCATTTT.

A remark on this clonotype: The junction departs from the called germline gene at one end, perhaps through a read error. This chain connects TRBV20-1 to TRBJ2-1; 8 bases line up with TRBD2. The length of the CDR3 is 16 residues. The V gene's germline CDR1 is DFQATT and CDR2 SNEGSKA (reference sequence). The CDR3 loop reads CSARDLISGVYNEQFF. In DNA, the CDR3 is TGCAGTGCCAGAGATCTGATTAGCGGGGTCTACAATGAGCAGTTCTTC.

About this clonotype itself: Since a much larger clone is just one base distant, this may be a read error. This rearrangement joins TRBV6-1 to TRBJ2-2; D assignment may be TRBD1 or TRBD2 (5 bases each). CDR1 is MNHNS and CDR2 is SASEGT in the germline V gene. This CDR3 contains 14 residues. The CDR3, as DNA: TGTGCCAGCGGGAAGACACAGGAGACCGGGGAGCCGTTTTTT. This encodes CASGKTQETGEPFF.

This clonotype was counted many times. The chain employs TRBV20-1 and TRBJ1-1; 9 nucleotides align to TRBD1. The V and J ends lost 3 bases and 4 bases, in that order; junction bases with no gene match: 3. Germline values: CDR1 DFQATT, CDR2 SNEGSKA (reference sequence). The CDR3 length is 13 residues. CDR3 DNA sequence: TGCAGTGCTAGGGACAGGGGAACCACTGAAGCTTTCTTT. Its protein product is CSARDRGTTEAFF.

This clonotype was observed at least ten times. The chain combines TRBV12-3 or TRBV12-4 with TRBJ1-5, with TRBD1 matching 7 bases. The V segment lost 5 bases and the J segment 1 base; nucleotides outside the gene matches: 5. This CDR3 is built from 15 residues. CDR3 amino acids: CASSTGQQSNQPQHF. As DNA, the CDR3 is TGTGCCAGCAGTACGGGACAGCAGAGCAATCAGCCCCAGCATTTT.

This clonotype has a count of ten or more. This sequence joins TRBV29-1 and TRBJ2-5; D gene ambiguous. The CDR3 extends over 12 amino acids. Germline CDR1 SQVTM, CDR2 ANQGSEA. Between the trimmed V and J ends, which lost 4 bases and 7 bases, there was a span of 13 bases. This CDR3 is CSVAESVVTQYF. CDR3 nucleotide sequence: TGCAGCGTTGCCGAGAGCGTTGTGACCCAGTACTTC.

V usage is TRBV11-2 and J usage is TRBJ2-1; D is uncertain. Germline assignment: CDR1 SGHAT and CDR2 FQNNGV. The CDR3 totals 15 residues. V was cut by 3 bases and J by 1 base, with 10 bases left in between. CDR3 sequence (DNA): TGTGCCAGCAGCTTTACGACAAGTTCCTACAATGAGCAGTTCTTC. Amino acids: CASSFTTSSYNEQFF.

The V call is TRBV29-1, the J call TRBJ2-3; 9 bases align to TRBD1. The closer fit of TRBJ1-5 to the DNA end suggests the J call may be wrong. CDR3 length: 15 amino acids. Germline V gene sequence: CDR1 SQVTM, CDR2 ANQGSEA. CDR3 nucleotide sequence: TGCAGCGTGGATCCGACAGGGGGGAGCACAGATACGCAGCATTTT. This codes for CSVDPTGGSTDTQHF.

The chain couples TRBV12-3 or TRBV12-4 to TRBJ2-2, with 8 nucleotides matching TRBD2. J was trimmed by 6 bases and V by 5 bases; bases with no gene match: 8. CDR3 length equals 15 residues. The chain's CDR3 is CASSQGTSGAGELFF. As DNA, the CDR3 is TGTGCCAGCAGTCAAGGGACTAGTGGCGCCGGGGAGCTGTTTTTT.

This clonotype was counted ten times or more. The DNA of the CDR3 is TGCAGTGCCGCAAGACAGGGGAGAACTGAAGCTTTCTTT. Its translation is CSAARQGRTEAFF. The genes are TRBV20-1 and TRBJ1-1, with TRBD1 matching over 8 bases. This CDR3 spans 13 amino acids. After removal of 6 bases from V and 5 bases from J, the junction contained 8 bases not matched to a gene. Germline CDR1 DFQATT, CDR2 SNEGSKA (reference sequence).

In the case of this clonotype: One end of the junction is discordant with germline, which a read error may explain. The CDR3: CTSSQTGRNTEAFF. In DNA form, the CDR3 reads TGCACCAGCAGCCAGACAGGGAGGAACACTGAAGCTTTCTTT. V usage is TRBV4-1 and J usage is TRBJ1-1; TRBD1 aligns across 7 bases. Germline-derived CDR1 and CDR2 are MGHRA and YSYEKL. The CDR3 extends over 14 amino acids.

The chain combines TRBV4-2 with TRBJ2-1, with 10 bases matching TRBD2. The V gene end was trimmed by 6 bases and the J gene end by 9 bases; junction bases not matched to a gene: 14. From germline, CDR1 is LGHNA and CDR2 YNFKEQ. CDR3 size: 16 residues. The CDR3 spells CASSQISSGREFEQFF. CDR3 DNA sequence: TGTGCCAGCAGTCAAATTTCCAGCGGGAGGGAATTTGAGCAGTTCTTC.

To note about this clonotype: The junction differs from germline at one of its ends, possibly a read error. The V gene is TRBV11-2, the J gene TRBJ2-1, with TRBD2 as a possible D gene (5 bases). This CDR3 has 16 amino acids. Germline-derived CDR1 and CDR2 are SGHAT and FQNNGV. The CDR3 sequence is CASSFARARGSGERFF. In DNA form, the CDR3 reads TGTGCTAGCAGCTTCGCCCGGGCCCGAGGAAGCGGTGAGCGATTCTTC.